This T cell receptor (beta chain) was sequenced for a study of shared clonotypes between healthy human individuals. About the study: A donor's plate count was three for CD4 naive and three for CD4 memory; CD8 naive had two and CD8 memory one.

For each subset, genomic DNA was distributed in equal portions over several immunoSEQ plates. This table comes from immunoSEQ multiplex PCR, and its TCRdb copy is limited to in-frame clones, with some not included. This table holds under 1,100,000 clones, about 75% found once. Overall study findings and caveats: Larger estimated richness was generally recorded for naive subsets relative to memory subsets.

J lost 2 bases, V lost 6 bases, and 3 bases had no gene match. The germline CDR1 and CDR2 sequences are SGHVS and FNYEAQ. CDR3 length: 14 residues. In regard to this clone: Its antigen is still unknown.

The healthy adult donors were HIV-negative and reported no recent acute infections or vaccinations. The chain uses TRBV7-6 and TRBJ1-3; 8 positions match TRBD1. The sequence came from a man aged 18 to 29 in good health. The sample consisted of memory CD4+ T cells sorted from blood. Subset given: CD45RA-negative fraction. CDR3 DNA sequence: TGTGCCAGCAGTTTACAGGGGGCTGGAAACACCATATATTTT. Protein sequence: CASSLQGAGNTIYF.